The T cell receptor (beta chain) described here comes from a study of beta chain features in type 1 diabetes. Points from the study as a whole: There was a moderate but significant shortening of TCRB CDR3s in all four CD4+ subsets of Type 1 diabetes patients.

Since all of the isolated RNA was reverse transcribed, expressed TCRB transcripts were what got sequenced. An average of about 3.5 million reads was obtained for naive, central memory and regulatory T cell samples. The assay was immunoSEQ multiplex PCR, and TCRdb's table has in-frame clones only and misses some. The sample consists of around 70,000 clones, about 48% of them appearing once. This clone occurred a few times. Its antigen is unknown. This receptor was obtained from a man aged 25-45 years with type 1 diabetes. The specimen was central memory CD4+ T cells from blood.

The CDR3 DNA follows: TGCGCCAGCAGCTGGTCAGGACAGGGGACAGATGAGCAGTTCTTC. This gives the protein CASSWSGQGTDEQFF. This chain links TRBV5-1 with TRBJ2-1; 9 nucleotides line up with TRBD1. In germline, CDR1 is SGHRS, CDR2 YFSETQ. CDR3 length equals 15 residues. J was trimmed by 8 bases and V by 3 bases; bases with no gene match: 9.